This TCR beta chain was sequenced during a study of cytomegalovirus exposure and HLA in healthy donors. Findings and caveats of the study: Later genetic work tied a missense DCLRE1C variant to beta-chain V and J trimming.

The PCR ran on 60 Vbeta and 13 Jbeta primers. This table comes from immunoSEQ multiplex PCR, and its TCRdb copy is limited to in-frame clones, with some not included. The data show some 89,000 clones, approximately 80% seen once. Germline loops: CDR1 SGDLS, CDR2 YYNGEE. The CDR3 is 15 residues long. The J segment lost 4 bases and the V segment lost 3 bases, leaving 8 bases of the junction unmatched. As regards this clone: What it recognizes is unknown.

Sequencing was performed on PBMCs. This sequence was found in a woman aged 40 to 50 in good health and CMV-seropositive. V and J are TRBV9 and TRBJ2-5, with TRBD2 matching 8 bases. The chain's CDR3 is CASSGTSKARETQYF. Here the CDR3 DNA reads TGTGCCAGCAGCGGGACTAGCAAGGCGAGAGAGACCCAGTACTTC.